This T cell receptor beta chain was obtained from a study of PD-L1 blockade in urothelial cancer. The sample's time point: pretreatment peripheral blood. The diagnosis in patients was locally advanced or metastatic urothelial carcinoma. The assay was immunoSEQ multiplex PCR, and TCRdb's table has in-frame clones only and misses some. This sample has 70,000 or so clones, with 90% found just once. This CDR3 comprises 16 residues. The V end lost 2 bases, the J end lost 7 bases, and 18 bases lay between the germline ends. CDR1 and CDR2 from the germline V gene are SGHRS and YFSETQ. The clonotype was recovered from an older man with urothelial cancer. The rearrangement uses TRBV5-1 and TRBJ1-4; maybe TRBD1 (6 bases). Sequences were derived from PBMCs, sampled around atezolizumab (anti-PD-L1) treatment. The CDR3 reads CASSLQGPGGGEKLFF. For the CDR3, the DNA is TGCGCCAGCAGCTTACAGGGACCGGGGGGCGGTGAAAAACTGTTTTTT. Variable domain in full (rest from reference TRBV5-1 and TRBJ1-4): KAGVTQTPRYLIKTRGQQVTLSCSPISGHRSVSWYQQTPGQGLQFLFEYFSETQRNKGNFPGRFSGRQFSNSRSEMNVSTLELGDSALYLCASSLQGPGGGEKLFFGSGTQLSVL.